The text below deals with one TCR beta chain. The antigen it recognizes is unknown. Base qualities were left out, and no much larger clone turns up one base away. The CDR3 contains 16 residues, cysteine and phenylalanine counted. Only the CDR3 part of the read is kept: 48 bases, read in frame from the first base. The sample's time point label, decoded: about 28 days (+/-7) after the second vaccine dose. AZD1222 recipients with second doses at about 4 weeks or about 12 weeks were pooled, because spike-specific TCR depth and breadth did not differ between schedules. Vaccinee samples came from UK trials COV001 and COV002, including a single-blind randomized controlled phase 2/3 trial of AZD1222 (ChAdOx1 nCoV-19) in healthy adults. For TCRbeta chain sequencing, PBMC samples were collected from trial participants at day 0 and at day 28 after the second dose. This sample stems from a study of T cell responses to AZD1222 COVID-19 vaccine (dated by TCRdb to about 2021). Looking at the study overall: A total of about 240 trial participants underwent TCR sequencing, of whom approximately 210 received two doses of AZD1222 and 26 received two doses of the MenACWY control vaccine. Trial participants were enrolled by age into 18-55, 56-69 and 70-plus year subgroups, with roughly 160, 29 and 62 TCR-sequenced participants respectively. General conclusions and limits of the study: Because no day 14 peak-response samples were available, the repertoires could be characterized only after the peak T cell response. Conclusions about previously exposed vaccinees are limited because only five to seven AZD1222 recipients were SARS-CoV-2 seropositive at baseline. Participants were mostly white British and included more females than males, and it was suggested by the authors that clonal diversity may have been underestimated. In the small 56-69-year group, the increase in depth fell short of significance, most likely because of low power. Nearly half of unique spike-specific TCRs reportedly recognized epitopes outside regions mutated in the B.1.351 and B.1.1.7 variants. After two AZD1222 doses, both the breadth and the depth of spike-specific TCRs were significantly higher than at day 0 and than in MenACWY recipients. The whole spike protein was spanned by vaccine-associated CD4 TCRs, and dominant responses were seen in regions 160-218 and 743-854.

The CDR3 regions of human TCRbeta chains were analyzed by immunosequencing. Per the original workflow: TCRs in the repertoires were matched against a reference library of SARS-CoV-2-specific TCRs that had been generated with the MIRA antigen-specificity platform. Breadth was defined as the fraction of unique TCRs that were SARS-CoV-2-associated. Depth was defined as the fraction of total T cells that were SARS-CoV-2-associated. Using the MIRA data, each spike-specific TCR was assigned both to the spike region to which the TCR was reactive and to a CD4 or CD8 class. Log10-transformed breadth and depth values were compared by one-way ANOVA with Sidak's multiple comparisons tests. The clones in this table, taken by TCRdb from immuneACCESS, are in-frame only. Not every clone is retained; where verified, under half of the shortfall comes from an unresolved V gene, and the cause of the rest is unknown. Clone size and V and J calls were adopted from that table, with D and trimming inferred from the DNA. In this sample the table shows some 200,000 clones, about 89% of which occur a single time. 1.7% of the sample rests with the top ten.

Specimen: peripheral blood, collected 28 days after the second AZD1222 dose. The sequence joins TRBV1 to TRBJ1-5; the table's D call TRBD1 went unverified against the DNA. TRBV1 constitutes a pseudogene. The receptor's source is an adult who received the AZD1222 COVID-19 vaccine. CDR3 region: CTSSLTGGYSNQPQHF. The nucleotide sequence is TGCACCAGCAGCCTTACAGGGGGCTATAGCAATCAGCCCCAGCATTTT.